This TCR beta chain was sequenced for a study of Graves' ophthalmopathy and Graves' hyperthyroidism. General study points: Ophthalmopathy versus stable hyperthyroidism: 13-signature model gave less than 90% sensitivity, 80% to 84% specificity.

This clonotype has at least ten counts. What it binds is unknown. Amplification of the TCR beta CDR3 regions used RNA transcripts (as template). Scientists carried out first-round RT-PCR using HTBI primers and then a second-round multiplex PCR. Each CDR3 protein is one row after TCRdb ran MiXCR on the multiplex PCR reads. In the table there are approximately 640,000 distinct CDR3 sequences, about 41% of which are singletons. V gave up 2 bases and J gave up 4 bases, with 8 bases separating them. Germline-derived CDR1 and CDR2 are SGHTA and FQGNSA. CDR3 size: 13 residues. The TCR was taken from an adult man with Graves' ophthalmopathy. The sequenced sample was peripheral blood. The chain employs TRBV7-2 and TRBJ1-1; unclear D gene. CDR3 loop: CASSLQEFTEAFF. CDR3 bases: TGTGCCAGCAGCTTACAAGAGTTCACTGAAGCTTTCTTT. Using reference TRBV7-2 and TRBJ1-1 for the parts outside the CDR3, the full variable domain is GAGVSQSPSNKVTEKGKDVELRCDPISGHTALYWYRQSLGQGLEFLIYFQGNSAPDKSGLPSDRFSAERTGGSVSTLTIQRTQQEDSAVYLCASSLQEFTEAFFGQGTRLTVV.